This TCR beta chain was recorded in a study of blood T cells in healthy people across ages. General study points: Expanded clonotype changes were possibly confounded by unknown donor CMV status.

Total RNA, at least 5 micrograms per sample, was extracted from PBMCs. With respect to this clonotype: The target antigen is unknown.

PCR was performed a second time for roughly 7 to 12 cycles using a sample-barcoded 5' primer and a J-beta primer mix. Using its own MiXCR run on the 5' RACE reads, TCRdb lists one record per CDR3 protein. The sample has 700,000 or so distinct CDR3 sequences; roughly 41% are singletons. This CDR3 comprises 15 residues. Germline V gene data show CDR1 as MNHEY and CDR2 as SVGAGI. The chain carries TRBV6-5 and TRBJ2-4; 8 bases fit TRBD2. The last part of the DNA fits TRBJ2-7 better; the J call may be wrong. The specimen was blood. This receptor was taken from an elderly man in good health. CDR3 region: CASSYGTSPTDEQYF. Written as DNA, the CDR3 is TGTGCCAGCAGTTATGGGACTAGTCCTACGGACGAGCAGTACTTC.